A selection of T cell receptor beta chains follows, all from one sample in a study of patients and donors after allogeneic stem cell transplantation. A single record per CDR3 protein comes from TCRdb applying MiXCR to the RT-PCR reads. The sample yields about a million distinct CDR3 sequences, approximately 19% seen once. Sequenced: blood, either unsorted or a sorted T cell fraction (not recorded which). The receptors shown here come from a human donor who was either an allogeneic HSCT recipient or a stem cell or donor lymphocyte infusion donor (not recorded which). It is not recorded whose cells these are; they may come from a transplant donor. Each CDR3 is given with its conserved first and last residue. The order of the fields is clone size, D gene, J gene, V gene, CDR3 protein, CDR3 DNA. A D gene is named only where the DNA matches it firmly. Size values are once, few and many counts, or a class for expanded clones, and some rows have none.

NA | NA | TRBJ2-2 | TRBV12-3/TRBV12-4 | CASSFSRVTGELFF | TGTGCCAGCAGTTTCAGTAGGGTCACCGGGGAGCTGTTTTTT
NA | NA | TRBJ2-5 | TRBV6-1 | CASSHQGSRGTQYF | TGTGCCAGCAGTCATCAGGGGTCCAGAGGGACCCAGTACTTC
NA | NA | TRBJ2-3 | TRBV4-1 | CASSPLPGLSTDTQYF | TGCGCCAGCAGCCCCCTCCCGGGACTCAGCACAGATACGCAGTATTTT
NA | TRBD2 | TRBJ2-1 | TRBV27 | CASSLSGLADNNEQFF | TGTGCCAGCAGTTTATCGGGACTAGCGGATAACAATGAGCAGTTCTTC
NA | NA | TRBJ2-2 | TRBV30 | CAWSPRGRELFF | TGTGCCTGGAGCCCCCGTGGCAGGGAGCTGTTTTTT
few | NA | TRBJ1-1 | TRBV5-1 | CASSLNEGTEAFF | TGCGCCAGCAGCTTGAATGAGGGCACTGAAGCTTTCTTT
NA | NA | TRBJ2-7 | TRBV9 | CASSRGAYSYEQYF | TGTGCCAGCAGCCGCGGGGCCTACTCCTACGAGCAGTACTTC
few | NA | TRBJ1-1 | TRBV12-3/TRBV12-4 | CASSFMALGAFF | TGTGCCAGCAGTTTCATGGCTCTAGGGGCTTTCTTT
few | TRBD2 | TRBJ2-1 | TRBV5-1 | CASSLEGGLAGEQFF | TGCGCCAGCAGCTTGGAAGGCGGACTAGCAGGCGAGCAGTTCTTC
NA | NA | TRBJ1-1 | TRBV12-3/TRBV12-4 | CASHSSGIPTEAFF | TGTGCCAGCCATTCCTCAGGGATACCCACTGAAGCTTTCTTT
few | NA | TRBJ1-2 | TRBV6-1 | CASSQTAANYGYTF | TGTGCCAGCAGTCAAACGGCTGCTAACTATGGCTACACCTTC
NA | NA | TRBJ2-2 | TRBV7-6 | CASRGIGTSNTGELFF | TGTGCCAGCCGGGGTATTGGCACTTCGAACACCGGGGAGCTGTTTTTT
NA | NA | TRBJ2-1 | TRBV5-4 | CASSTNPGTTYNEQFF | TGTGCCAGCAGTACCAACCCCGGTACGACCTACAATGAGCAGTTCTTC
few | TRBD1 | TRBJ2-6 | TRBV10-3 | CAISQGGQTGAGANVLTF | TGTGCCATCAGCCAAGGGGGCCAAACAGGGGCCGGGGCCAACGTCCTGACTTTC
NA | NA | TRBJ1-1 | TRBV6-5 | CASSYTYRTVPGINTEAFF | TGTGCCAGCAGTTACACATACCGGACTGTGCCAGGTATCAACACTGAAGCTTTCTTT
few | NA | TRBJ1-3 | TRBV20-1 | CSARKTNSGNTIYF | TGCAGTGCCCGAAAGACAAACTCTGGAAACACCATATATTTT
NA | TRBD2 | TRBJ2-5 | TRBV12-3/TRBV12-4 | CASSLGLAGSETQYF | TGTGCCAGCAGTTTGGGACTAGCGGGATCTGAGACCCAGTACTTC
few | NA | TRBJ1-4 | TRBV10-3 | CATSTQKNEKLFF | TGTGCCACCAGCACACAAAAGAATGAAAAACTGTTTTTT
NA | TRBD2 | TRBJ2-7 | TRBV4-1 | CASSQDTSGIYEQYF | TGCGCCAGCAGCCAAGATACTAGCGGGATCTACGAGCAGTACTTC
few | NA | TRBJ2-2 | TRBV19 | CASSIDPGHRTGELFF | TGTGCCAGTAGTATAGATCCGGGGCACAGAACCGGGGAGCTGTTTTTT
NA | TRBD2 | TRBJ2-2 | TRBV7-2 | CASSLDGGAFTGELFF | TGTGCCAGCAGCTTAGACGGGGGGGCCTTCACCGGGGAGCTGTTTTTT
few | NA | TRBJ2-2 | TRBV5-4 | CARSFGGTNTGELFF | TGTGCCAGAAGCTTTGGGGGGACTAACACCGGGGAGCTGTTTTTT
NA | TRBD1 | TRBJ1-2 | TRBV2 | CASSLNRGYGYTF | TGTGCCAGCAGCCTAAACAGGGGGTATGGCTACACCTTC
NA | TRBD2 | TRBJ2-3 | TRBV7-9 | CASSLAGGGRTDTQYF | TGTGCCAGCAGCTTAGCCGGCGGGGGTCGCACAGATACGCAGTATTTT
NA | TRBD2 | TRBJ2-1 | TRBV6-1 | CAMGPSGRAAYNEQFF | TGTGCCATGGGACCTAGCGGGAGGGCTGCCTACAATGAGCAGTTCTTC
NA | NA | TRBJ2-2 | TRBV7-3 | CASSPTGQLNTGELFF | TGTGCCAGCAGCCCCACCGGACAGTTGAACACCGGGGAGCTGTTTTTT
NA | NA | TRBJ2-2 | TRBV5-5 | CASTQVGAGELFF | TGTGCCAGCACCCAAGTGGGAGCCGGGGAGCTGTTTTTT
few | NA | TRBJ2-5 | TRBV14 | CASSQDPLRETQYF | TGTGCCAGCAGCCAAGACCCCCTCAGAGAGACCCAGTACTTC
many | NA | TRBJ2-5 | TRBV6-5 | CASSYSGQETQYF | TGTGCCAGCAGTTACTCGGGTCAAGAGACCCAGTACTTC
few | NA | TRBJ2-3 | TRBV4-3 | CASSLEGGGPSDTDTQYF | TGCGCCAGCAGCCTAGAGGGAGGGGGTCCATCCGACACAGATACGCAGTATTTT
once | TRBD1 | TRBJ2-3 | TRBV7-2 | CASSLGTGIGSGDTQYF | TGTGCCAGCAGCTTAGGGACAGGGATTGGGTCAGGAGATACGCAGTATTTT
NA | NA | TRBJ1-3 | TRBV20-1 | CSARDRGQRNTIYF | TGCAGTGCTAGAGATCGAGGACAACGAAACACCATATATTTT
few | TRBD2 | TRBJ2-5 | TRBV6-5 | CASSYSVGGKETQYF | TGTGCCAGCAGTTACTCGGTGGGAGGGAAAGAGACCCAGTACTTC
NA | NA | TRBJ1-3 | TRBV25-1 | CASSGPTSGNTIYF | TGTGCCAGCAGTGGCCCGACCTCTGGAAACACCATATATTTT
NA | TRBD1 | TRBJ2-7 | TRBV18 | CANSPQLDRTSYEQYF | TGTGCCAACTCACCTCAGCTGGACAGGACCTCCTACGAGCAGTACTTC
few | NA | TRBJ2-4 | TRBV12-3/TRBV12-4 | CASSLSNDIQYF | TGTGCCAGCAGTTTATCGAACGACATTCAGTACTTC
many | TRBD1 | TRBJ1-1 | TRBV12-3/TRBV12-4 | CASSLGHGTGDTEAFF | TGTGCCAGCAGTTTAGGGCACGGGACAGGGGACACTGAAGCTTTCTTT
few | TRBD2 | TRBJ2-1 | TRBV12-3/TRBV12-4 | CASSFFGTSGGAYNEQFF | TGTGCCAGCAGTTTTTTCGGGACTAGCGGGGGAGCCTACAATGAGCAGTTCTTC
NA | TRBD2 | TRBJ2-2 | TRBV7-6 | CASRHGTSGNTGELFF | TGTGCCAGCAGACACGGGACTAGCGGGAACACCGGGGAGCTGTTTTTT
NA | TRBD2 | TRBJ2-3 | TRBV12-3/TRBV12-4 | CASSLVAGVSDF | TGTGCCAGCAGTTTAGTAGCGGGAGTTTCGGATTTT
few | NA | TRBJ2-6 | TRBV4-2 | CASSQMGISGANVLTF | TGTGCCAGCAGCCAAATGGGAATATCTGGGGCCAACGTCCTGACTTTC
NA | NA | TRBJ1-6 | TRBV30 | CAWSVKAQGNSPLHF | TGTGCCTGGAGTGTAAAGGCTCAGGGGAATTCACCCCTCCACTTT
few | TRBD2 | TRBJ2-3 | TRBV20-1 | CSAERGNPTDTQYF | TGCAGTGCTGAGCGGGGGAATCCCACAGATACGCAGTATTTT
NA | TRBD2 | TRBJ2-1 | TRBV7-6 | CASSPRRTSGGRYNEQFF | TGTGCCAGCAGCCCGCGCCGGACTAGCGGGGGTAGATACAATGAGCAGTTCTTC
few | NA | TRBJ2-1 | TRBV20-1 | CSARSTGSEAFF | TGCAGTGCTAGATCTACGGGAAGCGAGGCGTTCTTC
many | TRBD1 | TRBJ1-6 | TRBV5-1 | CASSLGQGNSPLHF | TGTGCCAGCAGCTTGGGACAGGGGAATTCACCCCTCCACTTT
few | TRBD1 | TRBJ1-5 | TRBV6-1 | CASSVQGSGGNQPQHF | TGTGCCAGCAGTGTACAGGGGAGTGGTGGCAATCAGCCCCAGCATTTT
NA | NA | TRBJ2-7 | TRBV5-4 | CASSDGGGPYEQYF | TGTGCCAGCAGCGACGGAGGGGGGCCCTACGAGCAGTACTTC
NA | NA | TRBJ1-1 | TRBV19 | CASSRDGGHEAFF | TGTGCCAGTAGTCGGGACGGCGGACATGAAGCTTTCTTT
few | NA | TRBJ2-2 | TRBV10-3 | CAISGGQLANTGELFF | TGTGCCATCAGTGGAGGACAGCTCGCGAACACCGGGGAGCTGTTTTTT
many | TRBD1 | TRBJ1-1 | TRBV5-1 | CASSLGGGWNTEAFF | TGCGCCAGCAGCTTGGGAGGGGGCTGGAACACTGAAGCTTTCTTT
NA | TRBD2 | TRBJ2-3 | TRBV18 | CASSPLTSGGLSTDTQYF | TGTGCCAGCTCACCTCTAACTAGCGGGGGCCTCAGCACAGATACGCAGTATTTT
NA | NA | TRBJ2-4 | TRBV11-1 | CASSLLSGSGPIQYF | TGTGCCAGCAGCTTACTTTCGGGGTCGGGGCCAATTCAGTACTTC
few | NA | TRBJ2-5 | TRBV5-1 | CASNPLGQSGETQYF | TGCGCCAGCAACCCCCTTGGACAGAGTGGGGAGACCCAGTACTTC